The next 5 T cell receptor beta chains were all read from a single sample in a study of CD8+CD57+ T cells in acquired aplastic anemia. Profiling of TCR beta VDJ combinations and CDR3 sequences used genomic DNA as template. TCRdb used MiXCR to reprocess the reads, holding one entry per CDR3 protein. The sample consists of more than 45,000 distinct CDR3 sequences, over 60% of them appearing once. Sequenced sample: sorted CD4+, CD8+, or CD8+CD57+ T cells (not recorded which) from PBMCs. These receptors originate from a human donor in good health, serving as a control.

This chain connects TRBV5-1 to TRBJ2-7; D is unresolved. The CDR3 extends over 13 amino acids. Germline assignment: CDR1 SGHRS and CDR2 YFSETQ. V gave up 4 bases and J gave up 7 bases, with 15 bases separating them. The CDR3 spells CASSPFAEGEQYF. In nucleotides, the CDR3 is TGCGCCAGCAGCCCGTTCGCCGAAGGTGAGCAGTACTTC.

As regards this clonotype: A much larger clonotype is one base distant, so this may be a read error. Written as DNA, the CDR3 is TGTGCCAGCAGTTTAACTAGCGAGGGGTACAATGAGCAGTTCTTC. This codes for CASSLTSEGYNEQFF. The V call is TRBV27, the J call TRBJ2-1, with 7 bases matching TRBD2. The CDR3 is made up of 15 amino acids. Germline trimming cut 2 bases from V and 4 bases from J; bases unmatched to any gene: 5. The germline CDR1 and CDR2 sequences are MNHEY and SMNVEV (reference sequence).

The chain employs TRBV25-1 and TRBJ1-6; 8 nucleotides align to TRBD1. Looked up from germline, CDR1 is MGHDK and CDR2 is SYGVNS. The ends lost 3 bases at V and 7 bases at J; junction bases unmatched: 2. This CDR3 contains 14 residues. The CDR3 loop reads CASSEGQVNSPLHF. The CDR3 DNA reads TGTGCCAGCAGTGAGGGACAGGTCAATTCACCCCTCCACTTT.

The rearrangement joins TRBV10-3 to TRBJ2-7, with 9 bases aligning to TRBD1. In germline, CDR1 is ENHRY, CDR2 SYGVKD. Trimming took 10 bases from V and 3 from J; bases not matched to a gene: 7. The CDR3 covers 13 residues. CDR3 loop: CATRQGGIYEQYF. As DNA, the CDR3 is TGTGCCACCCGACAGGGGGGAATCTACGAGCAGTACTTC.

This rearrangement joins TRBV7-2 to TRBJ2-5; a possible D gene is TRBD1 (7 bases). This CDR3 is 14 amino acids long. The V gene lost 2 bases and the J gene lost 4 bases, with 11 bases spanning the gap. Per the germline V gene, CDR1 is SGHTA and CDR2 is FQGNSA. CDR3 residues: CASSLNQGGETQYF. The CDR3, as DNA: TGTGCCAGCAGCTTAAATCAGGGGGGAGAGACCCAGTACTTC.